The 24 T cell receptor beta chains below come from one sample, sequenced in a study of blood T cell repertoires in COVID-19. TCRdb keeps only in-frame clones here, not all; method: immunoSEQ multiplex PCR. The table lists roughly 380,000 clones, about 85% of them singletons. Specimen: peripheral blood. These receptors came from a woman younger than 30 with acute or convalescent COVID-19.

This chain uses TRBV11-2 with TRBJ2-7; TRBD2 matches 8 bases. V was clipped by 3 bases and J by 2 bases; unmatched bases: 9. CDR3 length: 16 residues. Germline V gene data show CDR1 as SGHAT and CDR2 as FQNNGV. CDR3 amino acids: CASSFPSGGITYEQYF. CDR3 sequence (DNA): TGTGCCAGCAGCTTTCCCAGCGGGGGTATCACCTACGAGCAGTACTTC.

The J gene is TRBJ2-2, the V gene TRBV24-1, with 15 bases identical to TRBD2. The ends lost 4 bases at V and 7 bases at J; junction bases unmatched: 12. The CDR3 spans 19 residues. The V gene's germline CDR1 is KGHDR and CDR2 SFDVKD. Written as DNA, the CDR3 is TGTGCCACCAGTGACCCTCGGACTAGCGGGAGGGCAGAGAACGGGGAGCTGTTTTTT. Translated, it gives CATSDPRTSGRAENGELFF.

This clone has just one count. The chain employs TRBV5-1 and TRBJ1-2; a weak D match, TRBD1 (6 bases). The V end lost 5 bases, the J end lost 4 bases, and 9 bases lay between the germline ends. The CDR3 totals 12 residues. The germline V gene has CDR1 SGHRS and CDR2 YFSETQ. CDR3 DNA: TGCGCCAGCAGTGGACAGAGCTATGGCTACACCTTC. It specifies CASSGQSYGYTF.

This chain links TRBV19 with TRBJ1-1; D unclear. Germline V gives CDR1 LNHDA, CDR2 SQIVND (reference sequence). The V end was cut by 8 bases, the J end by 5 bases, with 21 bases between. CDR3 length: 15 residues. CDR3 loop: CASAESRRPRTEAFF. The CDR3 DNA is TGTGCCAGTGCCGAGAGTAGGCGACCGAGGACTGAAGCTTTCTTT.

The chain employs TRBV25-1 and TRBJ1-4; tentative D call: TRBD1 (5 bases). V gave up 3 bases and J gave up 8 bases, with 13 bases separating them. The V gene's germline CDR1 is MGHDK and CDR2 SYGVNS. The CDR3 has 14 amino acids. The CDR3 region is CASSDLGLGEKLFF. The CDR3 DNA reads TGTGCCAGCAGTGATTTGGGGCTCGGGGAAAAACTGTTTTTT.

This clone has a single count. V and J are TRBV29-1 and TRBJ1-2; D unclear. In germline, CDR1 is SQVTM, CDR2 ANQGSEA. V dropped 4 bases and J dropped 6 bases, with 9 bases sitting between them. The CDR3 runs 11 residues. CDR3 sequence reads: CSVGGNDGYTF. The DNA for the CDR3 is TGCAGCGTTGGAGGGAATGATGGCTACACCTTC. The entire variable domain, with the rest obtained from reference TRBV29-1 and TRBJ1-2, is as follows: SAVISQKPSRDICQRGTSLTIQCQVDSQVTMMFWYRQQPGQSLTLIATANQGSEATYESGFVIDKFPISRPNLTFSTLTVSNMSPEDSSIYLCSVGGNDGYTFGSGTRLTVV.

The chain carries TRBV27 and TRBJ1-5; D gene unclear. The CDR3 runs 14 residues. Trimming stripped 3 bases from V and 7 bases from J, with 13 bases between. The germline gives CDR1 MNHEY, CDR2 SMNVEV (reference sequence). Here the CDR3 reads CASSFTAARQPQHF. CDR3 sequence (DNA): TGTGCCAGCAGTTTTACAGCCGCCAGACAGCCCCAGCATTTT.

This clone was found many times. This chain uses TRBV6-5 with TRBJ2-7; 8 nucleotides match TRBD1. CDR3 length: 15 amino acids. V shed 10 bases and J 2 bases; nucleotides not matched to a gene: 13. Germline lookup yields CDR1 MNHEY and CDR2 SVGAGI. Written as DNA, the CDR3 is TGTGCCACCCAGACAGAATACAGGGGGGCCTACGAGCAGTACTTC. Encoded protein: CATQTEYRGAYEQYF.

This chain connects TRBV30 to TRBJ2-2; TRBD1 agrees at 7 bases. J was trimmed by 1 base and V by 7 bases; bases with no gene match: 6. Germline-derived CDR1 and CDR2 are GTSNPN and SVGIG (reference sequence). CDR3 length equals 14 residues. This CDR3 reads CAFSGTENTGELFF. CDR3 nucleotides: TGTGCCTTCTCCGGGACAGAGAACACCGGGGAGCTGTTTTTT.

V and J are TRBV28 and TRBJ2-1; a weak D match, TRBD2 (5 bases). Trimming left V 3 bases short and J 4 bases short, with 16 bases between. This CDR3 spans 16 amino acids. CDR1 is MDHEN and CDR2 is SYDVKM in the germline V gene. CDR3 sequence: CASSLVEGRSYNEQFF. The DNA for the CDR3 is TGTGCCAGCAGTTTGGTAGAGGGCAGGAGTTACAATGAGCAGTTCTTC.

The chain recombines TRBV5-1 with TRBJ1-2, with TRBD1 matching over 9 bases. CDR1 SGHRS and CDR2 YFSETQ come from the germline V gene. CDR3 size: 15 residues. Trimming at V came to 4 bases and at J to 5 bases, leaving 9 bases not matched to a gene. Here the CDR3 DNA reads TGCGCCAGCAGCCTTGACCCCGGACAGGGGTATGGCTACACCTTC. Its protein is CASSLDPGQGYGYTF.

This clone was recorded only once. The chain has TRBV6-5 and TRBJ2-3; TRBD2 might be the D (6 bases). The CDR3 is 13 amino acids. Germline-derived CDR1 and CDR2 are MNHEY and SVGAGI. Deletions cut 0 bases from V and 14 bases from J, with 15 bases between. CDR3 DNA sequence: TGTGCCAGCAGTTACTCGTTCACGGGAGTTGGGTATTTT. As protein: CASSYSFTGVGYF.

Concerning this clone itself: Other DNA sequences in this sample translate to the same CDR3. This sequence joins TRBV4-2 and TRBJ2-1; no definite D call. Per germline, CDR1 LGHNA and CDR2 YNFKEQ. The V end was cut by 0 bases, the J end by 7 bases, with 4 bases between. The CDR3 consists of 12 residues. The chain's CDR3 is CASSQDLNEQFF. CDR3 in DNA: TGTGCCAGCAGCCAAGATCTTAATGAGCAGTTCTTC.

This chain's CDR3 is CASSQVRDEGTQYF. The CDR3 DNA sequence: TGTGCCAGCAGCCAAGTCCGCGATGAGGGTACGCAGTATTTT. The V and J genes are TRBV3-1 (or the pseudogene TRBV3-2) and TRBJ2-3; maybe TRBD2 (5 bases). In germline, CDR1 is LGHDT, CDR2 YNNKEL (reference sequence). V lost 1 base and J 8 bases, leaving 13 bases between the germline ends. This CDR3 contains 14 residues.

This chain links TRBV9 with TRBJ1-4; 8 bases match TRBD1. V trimming: 4 bases; J trimming: 5 bases; junction bases outside the gene matches: 4. Per germline, CDR1 SGDLS and CDR2 YYNGEE. The CDR3 totals 14 residues. CDR3 nucleotide sequence: TGTGCCAGCAGCCCCGGGACAGGAAATGAAAAACTGTTTTTT. Its translation: CASSPGTGNEKLFF.

The chain recombines TRBV6-4 with TRBJ1-4, with TRBD1 as a possible D gene (5 bases). The CDR3 has 14 residues. CDR1 and CDR2 from the germline V gene are MRHNA and SNTAGT. V was trimmed by 11 bases and J by 5 bases, leaving 18 bases between them. CDR3 bases: TGTGCCGGCGACTCTACAGGCCTCAATGAAAAACTGTTTTTT. The encoded protein is CAGDSTGLNEKLFF.

The rearrangement joins TRBV21-1 to TRBJ2-5; the table assigns TRBD1, which was not confirmed against the DNA. TRBV21-1 is annotated as a pseudogene. The CDR3 consists of 15 residues. The CDR3: CASSWRDSGKETQYF. DNA of the CDR3: TGTGCCAGCAGCTGGAGGGACAGCGGAAAAGAGACCCAGTACTTC.

The chain employs TRBV2 and TRBJ2-3; the match to TRBD2 covers 10 bases. The CDR3 consists of 13 residues. Germline CDR1 is SNHLY and CDR2 is FYNNEI. J gave up 5 bases and V 7 bases, and 3 bases lay outside the gene matches. The CDR3 DNA reads TGTGCCAGCACGCTAGCGGGAGTAGATACGCAGTATTTT. Protein: CASTLAGVDTQYF.

This clone was found a few times. The V call is TRBV2, the J call TRBJ2-2, with TRBD2 matching 11 bases. V was clipped by 5 bases and J by 6 bases; unmatched bases: 5. CDR1 and CDR2 (germline): SNHLY, FYNNEI. The CDR3 has 15 amino acids. CDR3 in DNA: TGTGCCAGCAGTCGACTAGCGGGACTTTCCGGGGAGCTGTTTTTT. As protein: CASSRLAGLSGELFF.

The chain employs TRBV10-3 and TRBJ1-1; D might be TRBD1 (6 bases). CDR3 length: 14 amino acids. The germline V and J ends were trimmed by 10 bases and 1 base, with 16 bases remaining between them. Per the germline V gene, CDR1 is ENHRY and CDR2 is SYGVKD. The CDR3 nucleotides are TGTGCCAATCTACTTACAGGGACGAACACTGAAGCTTTCTTT. Translating it yields CANLLTGTNTEAFF.

This rearrangement joins TRBV5-8 to TRBJ1-1; D remains unclear. V lost 1 base and J lost 7, with 11 bases in between. Looked up from germline, CDR1 is SGHTS and CDR2 is YDEGEE. The CDR3 extends over 13 amino acids. The CDR3 DNA sequence: TGTGCCAGCAGCTTGATCTCATACAGTGAAGCTTTCTTT. Protein sequence: CASSLISYSEAFF.

This clone was observed a few times. Here the CDR3 reads CASIDQGEAFF. The CDR3 DNA sequence: TGTGCCAGCATAGATCAGGGAGAAGCTTTCTTT. The chain employs TRBV12-3 or TRBV12-4 and TRBJ1-1; maybe TRBD1 (5 bases). V was pared by 7 bases and J by 8 bases, with 11 bases between. The CDR3 has 11 amino acids.

The chain has TRBV9 and TRBJ1-1; 7 nucleotides agree with TRBD1. With V trimmed by 2 bases and J by 1 base, 8 bases remained unmatched. This CDR3 has 16 amino acids. The germline gives CDR1 SGDLS, CDR2 YYNGEE. The CDR3 DNA follows: TGTGCCAGCAGCGTGGTGGACAGGCGGGCGAACACTGAAGCTTTCTTT. This sequence encodes CASSVVDRRANTEAFF.

The V and J genes are TRBV7-9 and TRBJ1-2; possible D gene TRBD1, 5 bases. There are 13 residues in the CDR3. Per the germline V gene, CDR1 is SEHNR and CDR2 is FQNEAQ (reference sequence). Trimming shortened V by 4 bases and J by 4 bases, and 10 bases separated the two germline ends. In nucleotides, the CDR3 is TGTGCCAGCAGCTCCGGGGGGTCCTATGGCTACACCTTC. Protein: CASSSGGSYGYTF.